This entry lists 25 T cell receptor beta chains sequenced from one sample in a study of beta chain features in type 1 diabetes. Study-wide results and caveats: TCRB CDR3s from Type 1 diabetes patients were moderately but significantly shorter in all four CD4+ subsets.

These receptors' targets are unknown. The authors reverse transcribed all of the isolated RNA, so sequencing captured expressed TCRB transcripts. Some clones are missing from TCRdb's copy, which holds only in-frame ones; the method was immunoSEQ multiplex PCR. This table holds over 600,000 clones, roughly 12% found once. The sample consisted of naive CD4+ T cells from blood. The source of these receptors is a man younger than 40 with type 1 diabetes.

The CDR3 coding sequence is TGTGCCATCAGTGACGGACAGGGGGCCCTGACCCAGCATTTT. This codes for CAISDGQGALTQHF. The genes are TRBV10-3 and TRBJ1-5, with 11 positions matching TRBD1. V dropped 3 bases and J dropped 11; count of bases not matched to a gene: 6. Germline V gene sequence: CDR1 ENHRY, CDR2 SYGVKD. The CDR3 has 14 residues.

In its sample, this clone was seen a few times. Other DNA sequences in this sample translate to the same CDR3. The chain combines TRBV9 with TRBJ2-2, with D possibly being TRBD1 (5 bases). The CDR3 runs 13 residues. V was trimmed by 2 bases and J by 4 bases, leaving 6 bases between them. Germline V gives CDR1 SGDLS, CDR2 YYNGEE. DNA for the CDR3: TGTGCCAGCAGCGTTGACAGCACCGGGGAGCTGTTTTTT. It encodes CASSVDSTGELFF.

This clone was observed a handful of times. V is TRBV4-1 and J is TRBJ2-2; D gene ambiguous. Germline loops: CDR1 MGHRA, CDR2 YSYEKL. The CDR3 is 15 residues long. Trimming cost V 0 bases and J 3 bases, with 8 bases left between them. This CDR3 reads CASSQEGSYTGELFF. The CDR3 DNA reads as TGCGCCAGCAGCCAAGAGGGCTCCTACACCGGGGAGCTGTTTTTT.

Only a few counts were recorded for this clone. This chain joins TRBV7-2 and TRBJ2-3; TRBD2 matches at 8 bases. This CDR3 has 13 amino acids. V was clipped by 3 bases and J by 6 bases; unmatched bases: 2. The germline CDR1 and CDR2 sequences are SGHTA and FQGNSA. CDR3 sequence (DNA): TGTGCCAGCAGCTTTCGGGGGGGCGATACGCAGTATTTT. It codes for CASSFRGGDTQYF.

V usage is TRBV30 and J usage is TRBJ2-3, with no clear D. Germline CDR1 reads GTSNPN; CDR2 reads SVGIG (reference sequence). Trimming pared 4 bases from V and 0 bases from J, leaving 11 bases between. The CDR3 totals 14 residues. The chain's CDR3 is CAWTQDLSTDTQYF. The CDR3, as DNA: TGTGCCTGGACGCAGGACCTTAGCACAGATACGCAGTATTTT.

This clone appeared a few times. V is TRBV25-1 and J is TRBJ1-5; tentatively, D is TRBD1 (5 bases). This CDR3 region has 17 residues. Trimming pared 2 bases from V and 4 bases from J, leaving 18 bases between. Germline CDR1 MGHDK, CDR2 SYGVNS. This CDR3 reads CASSEGGPGTTNQPQHF. CDR3 DNA sequence: TGTGCCAGCAGTGAAGGCGGCCCCGGGACGACTAATCAGCCCCAGCATTTT.

The chain recombines TRBV10-2 with TRBJ2-7; a weak D match, TRBD1 (6 bases). CDR1 is WSHSY, CDR2 SAAADI, per germline. The CDR3 contains 15 residues. V was shortened by 7 bases and J by 2 bases, with 18 bases between the two germline ends. CDR3 DNA sequence: TGCGCCAGCACGGCAGGGGACCAACCCCCCTACGAGCAGTACTTC. It encodes CASTAGDQPPYEQYF.

The genes are TRBV6-5 and TRBJ1-2; D perhaps matches TRBD1 (6 bases). The ends were cut back, 2 bases at V and 0 bases at J, with 7 bases in the middle. The CDR3 covers 14 residues. CDR1 MNHEY and CDR2 SVGAGI come from the germline V gene. The CDR3 region is CASSYEGANYGYTF. Here the CDR3 DNA reads TGTGCCAGCAGTTACGAGGGGGCTAACTATGGCTACACCTTC.

This clone has more than one count but fewer than ten. Different DNA sequences within this sample yield the same CDR3. The chain employs TRBV7-6 and TRBJ1-1; unclear D gene. The CDR3 spans 13 residues. Looked up from germline, CDR1 is SGHVS and CDR2 is FNYEAQ. The V end was cut by 1 base, the J end by 1 base, with 4 bases between. CDR3 sequence: CASSLGQNTEAFF. For the CDR3, the DNA is TGTGCCAGCAGCTTAGGACAGAACACTGAAGCTTTCTTT.

J is TRBJ2-7 and V is TRBV11-2; TRBD1 matches 12 bases. V lost 5 bases and J lost 4; bases outside the gene matches: 15. The length of the CDR3 is 18 residues. CDR1 and CDR2 from the germline V gene are SGHAT and FQNNGV. CDR3 bases: TGTGCCAGCAGCCCCCACTCCGGGACAGGGGGCGCGTGGTACGAGCAGTACTTC. This translates into CASSPHSGTGGAWYEQYF.

In regard to this clone: In the same sample, other DNA sequences code for this CDR3. The chain has TRBV7-9 and TRBJ2-7; D uncertain. The CDR3 extends over 12 amino acids. Trimming removed 0 bases at V and 5 bases at J, with 5 bases between. The germline gives CDR1 SEHNR, CDR2 FQNEAQ (reference sequence). CDR3 protein: CASSLARDEQYF. As DNA, the CDR3 is TGTGCCAGCAGCTTAGCCCGAGACGAGCAGTACTTC.

The table lists this clone with a few counts. J is TRBJ1-2 and V is TRBV10-3; 7 nucleotides agree with TRBD1. V lost 6 bases, J lost 6 bases, and 10 bases stayed unmatched. The CDR3 is 14 amino acids. Germline V CDR1 and CDR2: ENHRY, SYGVKD. The CDR3, as DNA: TGTGCCATCAGCGAGGGGTTAACAGGGGATGGCTACACCTTC. Protein product: CAISEGLTGDGYTF.

This clone was counted only a few times. J is TRBJ1-5 and V is TRBV5-4; D may be TRBD1 (5 bases). Trimming took 3 bases from V and 2 from J, leaving 9 bases between them. The CDR3 contains 14 residues. Looked up from germline, CDR1 is SGHNT and CDR2 is YYREEE (reference sequence). DNA for the CDR3: TGTGCCAGCAGCTCGGGACCGGGCAATCAGCCCCAGCATTTT. Translated: CASSSGPGNQPQHF.

This clone has ten or more counts. Here the CDR3 DNA reads TGTGCCAGCAGCCCCCGGCTGGGAGACATTCAGTACTTC. It specifies CASSPRLGDIQYF. The chain has TRBV7-2 and TRBJ2-4, with a tentative D call TRBD2 (5 bases). The CDR3 loop spans 13 amino acids. Trimming took off 5 bases at V and 8 bases at J, with 13 bases between the two ends. The germline gives CDR1 SGHTA, CDR2 FQGNSA.

This clone has just a few counts. This chain connects TRBV30 to TRBJ1-6; 9 nucleotides match TRBD1. This CDR3 spans 13 amino acids. V trimming: 7 bases; J trimming: 7 bases; junction bases outside the gene matches: 5. Germline lookup yields CDR1 GTSNPN and CDR2 SVGIG (reference sequence). CDR3 nucleotides: TGTGCCTTCTCGGGACAGGGAAATTCACCCCTCCACTTT. As protein: CAFSGQGNSPLHF.

The chain employs TRBV19 and TRBJ1-1; a weak D match, TRBD1 (5 bases). With 4 bases removed from V and 1 base from J, the gap between germline ends came to 7 bases. CDR1 is LNHDA and CDR2 is SQIVND in the germline V gene (reference sequence). The CDR3 has 13 residues. The CDR3 reads CASSRTQNTEAFF. CDR3 in DNA: TGTGCCAGTAGTAGGACACAGAACACTGAAGCTTTCTTT.

This sequence joins TRBV7-9 and TRBJ1-4, with TRBD1 as a possible D gene (5 bases). Germline lookup yields CDR1 SEHNR and CDR2 FQNEAQ (reference sequence). V was clipped by 7 bases and J by 5 bases, with 11 bases between them. The CDR3 sequence is 13 residues long. DNA of the CDR3: TGTGCCAGCACCGGGACTTCAAATGAAAAACTGTTTTTT. Encoded protein: CASTGTSNEKLFF. Together with reference TRBV7-9 and TRBJ1-4, the CDR3 gives the full variable domain: DTGVSQNPRHKITKRGQNVTFRCDPISEHNRLYWYRQTLGQGPEFLTYFQNEAQLEKSRLLSDRFSAERPKGSFSTLEIQRTEQGDSAMYLCASTGTSNEKLFFGSGTQLSVL.

This clone has only a few counts. The J gene is TRBJ1-4, the V gene TRBV30; D not resolved. This CDR3 contains 14 residues. Trimming took 5 bases from V and 5 from J, leaving 15 bases between them. The germline CDR1 and CDR2 sequences are GTSNPN and SVGIG (reference sequence). The CDR3: CAWVKPGLNEKLFF. The DNA of the CDR3 is TGTGCCTGGGTCAAGCCTGGCCTGAATGAAAAACTGTTTTTT. The variable domain in full, completed from reference TRBV30 and TRBJ1-4, reads SQTIHQWPATLVQPVGSPLSLECTVEGTSNPNLYWYRQAAGRGLQLLFYSVGIGQISSEVPQNLSASRPQDRQFILSSKKLLLSDSGFYLCAWVKPGLNEKLFFGSGTQLSVL.

This clone was counted only a few times. The J gene is TRBJ1-3, the V gene TRBV28; no reliable D call. CDR3 length equals 15 residues. V was cut by 3 bases and J by 0 bases, with 9 bases left in between. Looked up from germline, CDR1 is MDHEN and CDR2 is SYDVKM. The CDR3 DNA reads as TGTGCCAGCAGTTTTTCGGGAGTCTCTGGAAACACCATATATTTT. Translated, it gives CASSFSGVSGNTIYF.

This clone was found a few times. This chain joins TRBV7-9 and TRBJ1-3; TRBD1 might be the D (5 bases). CDR3 size: 18 residues. The germline gives CDR1 SEHNR, CDR2 FQNEAQ (reference sequence). Deletions cut 5 bases from V and 0 bases from J, with 20 bases between. CDR3 DNA sequence: TGTGCCAGCAGCCCAAGGATGTGGCGGGGCCTCTCTGGAAACACCATATATTTT. Its protein product is CASSPRMWRGLSGNTIYF.

This clone was counted only a few times. J is TRBJ2-2 and V is TRBV27; no reliable D call. The CDR3 runs to 16 residues. Trimming cost V 2 bases and J 0 bases, with 10 bases left between them. Germline V lookup: CDR1 MNHEY, CDR2 SMNVEV (reference sequence). The chain's CDR3 is CASSLSRQANTGELFF. CDR3 DNA: TGTGCCAGCAGTTTAAGCAGACAAGCGAACACCGGGGAGCTGTTTTTT.

This clone was seen more than once but under ten times. This sequence joins TRBV7-2 and TRBJ2-3; D could derive from TRBD1 or TRBD2 (6 bases each). Germline CDR1 and CDR2: SGHTA and FQGNSA. V was pared by 4 bases and J by 5 bases, with 16 bases between. CDR3 size: 15 residues. This CDR3 reads CASSYLGEGGDTQYF. CDR3 bases: TGTGCCAGCAGCTACCTGGGTGAGGGGGGAGATACGCAGTATTTT.

This rearrangement joins TRBV28 to TRBJ1-4; D uncertain. CDR3 length equals 12 residues. CDR1 and CDR2 (germline): MDHEN, SYDVKM. Trimming removed 7 bases at V and 0 bases at J, with 3 bases between. The CDR3 here is CASTSTNEKLFF. CDR3 coding DNA: TGTGCCAGCACATCAACTAATGAAAAACTGTTTTTT.

The rearrangement links TRBV5-6 to TRBJ2-5; 10 nucleotides agree with TRBD2. CDR1 is SGHDT, CDR2 YYEEEE, per germline. This CDR3 has 14 residues. With 4 bases clipped from V and 2 bases from J, the junction kept 2 bases outside the gene matches. The CDR3 DNA follows: TGTGCCAGCAGCGAACTAGCGGGACAAGAGACCCAGTACTTC. This encodes CASSELAGQETQYF.

The chain combines TRBV19 with TRBJ2-3; D unclear. This CDR3 has 14 residues. V dropped 3 bases and J dropped 4 bases, with 11 bases sitting between them. Germline V CDR1 and CDR2: LNHDA, SQIVND (reference sequence). The CDR3 loop is CASSMELRPDTQYF. The DNA for the CDR3 is TGTGCCAGTAGTATGGAGCTCCGACCAGATACGCAGTATTTT.